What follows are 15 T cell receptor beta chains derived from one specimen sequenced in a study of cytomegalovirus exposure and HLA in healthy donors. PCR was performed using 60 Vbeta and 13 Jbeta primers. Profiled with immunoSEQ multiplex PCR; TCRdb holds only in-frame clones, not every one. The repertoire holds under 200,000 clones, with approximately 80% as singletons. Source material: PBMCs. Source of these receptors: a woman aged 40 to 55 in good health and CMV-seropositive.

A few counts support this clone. CDR3 DNA: TGTGCCAGCAGTTACTCGTATGGCACAGATACGCAGTATTTT. Protein: CASSYSYGTDTQYF. The chain carries TRBV6-5 and TRBJ2-3; the D is unclear. The CDR3 spans 14 residues. Trimming pared 0 bases from V and 1 base from J, leaving 5 bases between. In germline, CDR1 is MNHEY, CDR2 SVGAGI.

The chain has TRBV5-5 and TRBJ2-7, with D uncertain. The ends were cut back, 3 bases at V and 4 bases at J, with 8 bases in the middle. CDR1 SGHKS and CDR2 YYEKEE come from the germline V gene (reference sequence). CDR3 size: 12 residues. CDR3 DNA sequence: TGTGCCAGCAGCTCTTCCTTTTACGAGCAGTACTTC. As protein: CASSSSFYEQYF. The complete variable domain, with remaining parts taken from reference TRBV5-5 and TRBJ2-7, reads DAGVTQSPTHLIKTRGQQVTLRCSPISGHKSVSWYQQVLGQGPQFIFQYYEKEERGRGNFPDRFSARQFPNYSSELNVNALLLGDSALYLCASSSSFYEQYFGPGTRLTVT.

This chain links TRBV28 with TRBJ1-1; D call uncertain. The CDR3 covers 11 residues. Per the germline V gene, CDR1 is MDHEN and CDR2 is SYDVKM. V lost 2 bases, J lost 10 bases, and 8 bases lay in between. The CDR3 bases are TGTGCCAGCAGTTTAGCCGAGGGAGCTTTCTTT. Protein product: CASSLAEGAFF.

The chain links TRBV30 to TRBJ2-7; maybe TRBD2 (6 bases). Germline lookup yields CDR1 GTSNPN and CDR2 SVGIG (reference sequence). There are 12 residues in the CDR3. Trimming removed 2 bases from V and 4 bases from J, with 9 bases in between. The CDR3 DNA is TGTGCCTGGAGTAAGGGGAGGTACGAGCAGTACTTC. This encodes CAWSKGRYEQYF. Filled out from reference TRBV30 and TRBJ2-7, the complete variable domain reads SQTIHQWPATLVQPVGSPLSLECTVEGTSNPNLYWYRQAAGRGLQLLFYSVGIGQISSEVPQNLSASRPQDRQFILSSKKLLLSDSGFYLCAWSKGRYEQYFGPGTRLTVT.

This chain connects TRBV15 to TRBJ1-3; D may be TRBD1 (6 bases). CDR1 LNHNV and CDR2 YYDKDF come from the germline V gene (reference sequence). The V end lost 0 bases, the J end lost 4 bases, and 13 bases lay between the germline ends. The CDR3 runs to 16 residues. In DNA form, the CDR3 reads TGTGCCACCAGCAGAGACCCCTCAGGGGTCGGAAACACCATATATTTT. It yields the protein CATSRDPSGVGNTIYF.

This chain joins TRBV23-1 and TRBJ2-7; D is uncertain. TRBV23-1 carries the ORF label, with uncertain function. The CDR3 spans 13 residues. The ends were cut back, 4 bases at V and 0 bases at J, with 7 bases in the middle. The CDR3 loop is CASSRLTSYEQYF. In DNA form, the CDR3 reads TGCGCCAGCAGTCGACTGACCTCCTACGAGCAGTACTTC.

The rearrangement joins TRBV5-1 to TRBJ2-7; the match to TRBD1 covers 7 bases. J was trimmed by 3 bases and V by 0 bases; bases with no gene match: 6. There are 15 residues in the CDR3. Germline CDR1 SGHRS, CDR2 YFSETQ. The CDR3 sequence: CASSLGPGGSYEQYF. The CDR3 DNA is TGCGCCAGCAGCTTGGGTCCAGGGGGTAGCTACGAGCAGTACTTC.

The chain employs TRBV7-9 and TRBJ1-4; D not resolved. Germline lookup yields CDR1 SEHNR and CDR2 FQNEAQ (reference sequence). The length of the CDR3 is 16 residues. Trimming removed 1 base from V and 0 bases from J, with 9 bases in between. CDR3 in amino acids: CASSLVERTTNEKLFF. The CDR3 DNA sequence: TGTGCCAGCAGCTTAGTTGAGAGAACAACTAATGAAAAACTGTTTTTT.

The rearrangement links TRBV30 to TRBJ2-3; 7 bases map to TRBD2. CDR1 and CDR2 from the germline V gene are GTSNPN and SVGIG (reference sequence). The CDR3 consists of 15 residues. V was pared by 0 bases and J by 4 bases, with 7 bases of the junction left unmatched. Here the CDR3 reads CAWSVLSGGPDTQYF. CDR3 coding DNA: TGTGCCTGGAGTGTATTGTCGGGGGGACCAGATACGCAGTATTTT.

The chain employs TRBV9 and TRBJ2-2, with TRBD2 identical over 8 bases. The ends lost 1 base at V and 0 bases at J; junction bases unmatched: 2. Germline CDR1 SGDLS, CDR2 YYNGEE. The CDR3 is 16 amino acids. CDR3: CASSVRGGTNTGELFF. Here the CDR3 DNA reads TGTGCCAGCAGCGTACGGGGGGGGACGAACACCGGGGAGCTGTTTTTT. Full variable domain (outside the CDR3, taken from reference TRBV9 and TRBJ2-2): DSGVTQTPKHLITATGQRVTLRCSPRSGDLSVYWYQQSLDQGLQFLIQYYNGEERAKGNILERFSAQQFPDLHSELNLSSLELGDSALYFCASSVRGGTNTGELFFGEGSRLTVL.

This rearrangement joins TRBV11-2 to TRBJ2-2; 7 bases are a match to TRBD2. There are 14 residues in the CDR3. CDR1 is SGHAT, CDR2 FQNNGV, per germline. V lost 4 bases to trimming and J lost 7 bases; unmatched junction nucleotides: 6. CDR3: CASSSGLGDGELFF. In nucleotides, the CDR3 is TGTGCCAGCAGCTCAGGACTAGGGGACGGGGAGCTGTTTTTT.

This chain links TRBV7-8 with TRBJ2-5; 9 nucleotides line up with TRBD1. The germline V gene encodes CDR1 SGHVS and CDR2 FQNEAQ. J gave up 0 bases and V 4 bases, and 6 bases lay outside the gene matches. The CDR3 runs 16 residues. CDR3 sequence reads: CASSSGQGYHQETQYF. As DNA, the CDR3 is TGTGCCAGCAGCTCCGGACAGGGGTATCACCAAGAGACCCAGTACTTC.

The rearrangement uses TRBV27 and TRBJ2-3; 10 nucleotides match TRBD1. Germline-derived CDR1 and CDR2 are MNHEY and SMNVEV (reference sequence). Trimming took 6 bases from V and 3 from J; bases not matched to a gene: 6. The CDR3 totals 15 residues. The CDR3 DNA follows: TGTGCCAGCAGGCTGACAGGGGGCTTTACAGATACGCAGTATTTT. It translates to CASRLTGGFTDTQYF.

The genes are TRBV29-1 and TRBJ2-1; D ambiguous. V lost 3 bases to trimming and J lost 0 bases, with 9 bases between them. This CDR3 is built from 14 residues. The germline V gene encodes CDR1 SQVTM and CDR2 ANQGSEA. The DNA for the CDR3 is TGCAGCGTTGACCTGGTTAGCTCCTACAATGAGCAGTTCTTC. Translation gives CSVDLVSSYNEQFF.

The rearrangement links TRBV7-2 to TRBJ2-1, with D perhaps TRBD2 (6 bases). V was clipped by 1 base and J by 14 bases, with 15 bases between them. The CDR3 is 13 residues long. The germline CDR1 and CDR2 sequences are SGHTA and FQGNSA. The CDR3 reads CASSLEGGRREFF. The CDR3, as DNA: TGTGCCAGCAGCTTAGAAGGAGGGCGAAGGGAGTTCTTC.